A selection of T cell receptor beta chains follows, all from one sample in a study of T cells in Graves' hyperthyroidism and ophthalmopathy. TCRdb recomputed calls from the multiplex PCR reads with MiXCR, one row per CDR3 protein. This sample has approximately 640,000 distinct CDR3 sequences, with approximately 42% found just once. Input material: peripheral blood or thyroid tissue (not recorded which). These receptors came from an adult man with Graves' disease, either hyperthyroidism or ophthalmopathy (not recorded which). Both conserved end residues are part of each CDR3. A D gene is named only where the DNA matches it firmly. Part of the rows lack a size; the others show once, few, many or a class for expanded clones.

d_call: NA
clone_size: few
j_call: TRBJ1-1
v_call: TRBV5-4
cdr3_nt: TGTGCCAGCAGCTTGGGGGTCGGTTCGAACACTGAAGCTTTCTTT
cdr3_aa: CASSLGVGSNTEAFF

d_call: TRBD1
clone_size: few
j_call: TRBJ2-7
v_call: TRBV20-1
cdr3_nt: TGCAGTGCTCTCACAGGGGTTACCTACGAGCAGTACTTC
cdr3_aa: CSALTGVTYEQYF

d_call: TRBD1
clone_size: many
j_call: TRBJ1-6
v_call: TRBV5-1
cdr3_nt: TGCGCCAGCAGCGGAGGGACAGGGTTATCACCCCTCCACTTT
cdr3_aa: CASSGGTGLSPLHF

d_call: TRBD1
clone_size: NA
j_call: TRBJ1-3
v_call: TRBV20-1
cdr3_nt: TGCAGTGCTATCACTTTGGGACAGGGCTCTGGAAACACCATATATTTT
cdr3_aa: CSAITLGQGSGNTIYF

d_call: NA
clone_size: many
j_call: TRBJ1-5
v_call: TRBV19
cdr3_nt: TGTGCCAGTAGTATAGGACAGGTCTCGAGCAATCAGCCCCAGCATTTT
cdr3_aa: CASSIGQVSSNQPQHF

d_call: TRBD2
clone_size: NA
j_call: TRBJ2-7
v_call: TRBV25-1
cdr3_nt: TGTGCCAGCAGTGCACTGGGACTAGCGGTCGCCTACGAGCAGTACTTC
cdr3_aa: CASSALGLAVAYEQYF

d_call: NA
clone_size: many
j_call: TRBJ1-5
v_call: TRBV6-6
cdr3_nt: TGTGCCAGCAGTACGGGAGCGGGGCAGCATTTT
cdr3_aa: CASSTGAGQHF

d_call: TRBD2
clone_size: NA
j_call: TRBJ2-1
v_call: TRBV10-3
cdr3_nt: TGTGCCATCGGGGGGACTAGCGGGACTGAGCAGTTCTTC
cdr3_aa: CAIGGTSGTEQFF

d_call: NA
clone_size: many
j_call: TRBJ2-5
v_call: TRBV7-7
cdr3_nt: TGTGCTAGCAGCTTAGGGGACCAAGAGACCCAGTACTTC
cdr3_aa: CASSLGDQETQYF

d_call: NA
clone_size: NA
j_call: TRBJ2-7
v_call: TRBV7-6
cdr3_nt: TGTGCCAGCAGCTTAGTTTTGGAGGGGATGTACGAGCAGTACTTC
cdr3_aa: CASSLVLEGMYEQYF

d_call: NA
clone_size: few
j_call: TRBJ2-7
v_call: TRBV10-3
cdr3_nt: TGTGCCGCCGGGGGACACGAGCAGTACTTC
cdr3_aa: CAAGGHEQYF

d_call: NA
clone_size: many
j_call: TRBJ1-1
v_call: TRBV7-2
cdr3_nt: TGTGCCAGCCGGGGCAGGGCTAACGCTGAAGCTTTCTTT
cdr3_aa: CASRGRANAEAFF

d_call: NA
clone_size: NA
j_call: TRBJ2-7
v_call: TRBV29-1
cdr3_nt: TGCAGCTCTCGACCCTACGAGCAGTACTTC
cdr3_aa: CSSRPYEQYF

d_call: TRBD1
clone_size: once
j_call: TRBJ1-2
v_call: TRBV7-9
cdr3_nt: TGTGCCAGCAGCCAACAGGGACAGGTGCAAGCTAACTATGGCTACACCTTC
cdr3_aa: CASSQQGQVQANYGYTF

d_call: NA
clone_size: once
j_call: TRBJ1-5
v_call: TRBV15
cdr3_nt: TGTGCCACCAGCAGTGGGGGCAGGGATCATCAGCCCCAGCATTTT
cdr3_aa: CATSSGGRDHQPQHF

d_call: NA
clone_size: few
j_call: TRBJ1-1
v_call: TRBV12-3/TRBV12-4
cdr3_nt: TGTGCCAGCAGCCAAGATAATCGGGCAACTGAAGCTTTCTTT
cdr3_aa: CASSQDNRATEAFF

d_call: TRBD2
clone_size: NA
j_call: TRBJ2-7
v_call: TRBV19
cdr3_nt: TGTGCTAGAGATCCGGGACTAGCGGGCTACGAGCAGTACTTC
cdr3_aa: CARDPGLAGYEQYF

d_call: TRBD1
clone_size: few
j_call: TRBJ1-2
v_call: TRBV20-1
cdr3_nt: TGCAGTGCTCCCCGACAGGGTCAGGATGGCTACACCTTC
cdr3_aa: CSAPRQGQDGYTF

d_call: NA
clone_size: few
j_call: TRBJ1-4
v_call: TRBV10-3
cdr3_nt: TGTGCCATCAGTGAGTCTGGCGGGGGTGAAAAACTGTTTTTT
cdr3_aa: CAISESGGGEKLFF

d_call: NA
clone_size: many
j_call: TRBJ1-2
v_call: TRBV10-3
cdr3_nt: TGTGCCATCAGGCCCGGGACCGGAATCGGCTATGGCTACACCTTC
cdr3_aa: CAIRPGTGIGYGYTF

d_call: TRBD1
clone_size: few
j_call: TRBJ1-4
v_call: TRBV7-6
cdr3_nt: TGTGCCGGGACAGGTGAAAAACTGTTTTTT
cdr3_aa: CAGTGEKLFF

d_call: TRBD1
clone_size: NA
j_call: TRBJ1-6
v_call: TRBV7-2
cdr3_nt: TGTGCCAGCAGCCAAGGGTTGGGACAGGGAGGTTCACCCCTCCACTTT
cdr3_aa: CASSQGLGQGGSPLHF

d_call: TRBD1
clone_size: few
j_call: TRBJ1-2
v_call: TRBV11-2
cdr3_nt: TGTGCCAGCGCTATCCAGGGGGTCTATGGCTACACCTTC
cdr3_aa: CASAIQGVYGYTF

d_call: TRBD1
clone_size: NA
j_call: TRBJ1-1
v_call: TRBV20-1
cdr3_nt: TGCAGGATGACAGGGGGCGGAAGGAACACTGAAGCTTTCTTT
cdr3_aa: CRMTGGGRNTEAFF

d_call: NA
clone_size: NA
j_call: TRBJ1-1
v_call: TRBV10-3
cdr3_nt: TGTGCCATCAGTTGGGGCCGAAACACTGAAGCTTTCTTT
cdr3_aa: CAISWGRNTEAFF

d_call: NA
clone_size: NA
j_call: TRBJ2-2
v_call: TRBV6-1
cdr3_nt: TGTGCCAGCAGTGAACGGACAACCCCCGGGGAGCTGTTTTTT
cdr3_aa: CASSERTTPGELFF

d_call: TRBD1
clone_size: NA
j_call: TRBJ1-6
v_call: TRBV6-5
cdr3_nt: TGTGCCAGCAGTTACTCACCAGGGGGGAATTCACCCCTCCACTTT
cdr3_aa: CASSYSPGGNSPLHF

d_call: NA
clone_size: NA
j_call: TRBJ1-1
v_call: TRBV20-1
cdr3_nt: TGCAGTGAGAGGCAGAACACTGAAGCTTTCTTT
cdr3_aa: CSERQNTEAFF

d_call: TRBD1
clone_size: NA
j_call: TRBJ1-6
v_call: TRBV29-1
cdr3_nt: TGCAGCTGGACAGGGGACAATTCACCCCTCCACTTT
cdr3_aa: CSWTGDNSPLHF

d_call: NA
clone_size: NA
j_call: TRBJ1-1
v_call: TRBV10-3
cdr3_nt: TGTGCCATCAGTGAGGGAAGGGGTCACTCTGAAGCTTTCTTT
cdr3_aa: CAISEGRGHSEAFF

d_call: NA
clone_size: NA
j_call: TRBJ1-4
v_call: TRBV29-1
cdr3_nt: TGCAGCGCCTACGAGAGTTGGGAACTGTTTTTT
cdr3_aa: CSAYESWELFF

d_call: NA
clone_size: many
j_call: TRBJ1-2
v_call: TRBV20-1
cdr3_nt: TGCAGTGCTAGAGGACAGGCCAGCTATGGCTACACCTTC
cdr3_aa: CSARGQASYGYTF

d_call: TRBD2
clone_size: NA
j_call: TRBJ2-5
v_call: TRBV7-2
cdr3_nt: TGTGCCAGCAGCCAACGTGGACTAGCCCAAGAGACCCAGTACTTC
cdr3_aa: CASSQRGLAQETQYF

d_call: NA
clone_size: NA
j_call: TRBJ1-3
v_call: TRBV12-3/TRBV12-4
cdr3_nt: TGTGCCAGCAGTTCGACAGCCGCCTCTGGAAACACCATATATTTT
cdr3_aa: CASSSTAASGNTIYF

d_call: NA
clone_size: few
j_call: TRBJ1-3
v_call: TRBV9
cdr3_nt: TGTGCCAGCAGCGTATTAGGCACAAACTCTGGAAACACCATATATTTT
cdr3_aa: CASSVLGTNSGNTIYF

d_call: NA
clone_size: NA
j_call: TRBJ1-3
v_call: TRBV5-6
cdr3_nt: TGTGCCAGCAGCTCTCAGGGTATCGCTACTGCTGGCTACACCATATATTTT
cdr3_aa: CASSSQGIATAGYTIYF

d_call: NA
clone_size: many
j_call: TRBJ1-1
v_call: TRBV19
cdr3_nt: TGTGCCAGTAGTGTGGGACAACGCGGCACTGAAGCTTTCTTT
cdr3_aa: CASSVGQRGTEAFF

d_call: TRBD1
clone_size: NA
j_call: TRBJ1-3
v_call: TRBV20-1
cdr3_nt: TGCAGTGCGAGTACCGGACAGGGGAGCGGAAACACCATATATTTT
cdr3_aa: CSASTGQGSGNTIYF

d_call: NA
clone_size: NA
j_call: TRBJ1-1
v_call: TRBV25-1
cdr3_nt: TGTACCAGCAGCCGACTCGGACAGCACACTGAGGCTTTCTTT
cdr3_aa: CTSSRLGQHTEAFF

d_call: NA
clone_size: NA
j_call: TRBJ1-3
v_call: TRBV12-3/TRBV12-4
cdr3_nt: TGTGCCAGCAGTTTAAGGACAAGGGGTGGAAACACCATATATTTT
cdr3_aa: CASSLRTRGGNTIYF

d_call: NA
clone_size: NA
j_call: TRBJ2-2
v_call: TRBV25-1
cdr3_nt: TGTGCCAGCAGTGCTAGTCGGACGGGGAACACCGGGGAGCTGTTTTTT
cdr3_aa: CASSASRTGNTGELFF

d_call: NA
clone_size: NA
j_call: TRBJ1-1
v_call: TRBV7-3
cdr3_nt: TGTGCCTGCAGAAGGACCCGGAACACTGAAGCTTTCTTT
cdr3_aa: CACRRTRNTEAFF

d_call: NA
clone_size: NA
j_call: TRBJ1-4
v_call: TRBV6-6
cdr3_nt: TGTGCCAGCGTACGAGGGGCAGATGAAAAACTGTTTTTT
cdr3_aa: CASVRGADEKLFF